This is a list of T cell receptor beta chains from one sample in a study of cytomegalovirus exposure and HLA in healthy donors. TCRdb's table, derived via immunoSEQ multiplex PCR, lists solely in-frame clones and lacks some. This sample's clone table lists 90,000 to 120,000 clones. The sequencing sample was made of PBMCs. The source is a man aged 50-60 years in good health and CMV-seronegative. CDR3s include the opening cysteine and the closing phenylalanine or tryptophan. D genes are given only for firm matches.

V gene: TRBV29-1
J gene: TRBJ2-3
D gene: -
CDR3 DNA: TGCAGCGTTGATCCCGGCACAGATACGCAGTATTTT
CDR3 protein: CSVDPGTDTQYF

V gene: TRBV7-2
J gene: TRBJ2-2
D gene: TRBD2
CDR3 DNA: TGTGCCAGCAGCCCAGCTAGCGGAAGGGGCTCCGGGGAGCTGTTTTTT
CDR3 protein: CASSPASGRGSGELFF

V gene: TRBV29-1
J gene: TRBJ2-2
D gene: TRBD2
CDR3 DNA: TGCAACGTCAGCAAGGGACTAGCGAGCGGGGAGCTGTTTTTT
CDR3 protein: CNVSKGLASGELFF

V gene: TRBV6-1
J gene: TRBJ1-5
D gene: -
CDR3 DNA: TGTGCCAGCAGTGAAGGTGGGGCCACTTATTATCAGCCCCAGCATTTT
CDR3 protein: CASSEGGATYYQPQHF

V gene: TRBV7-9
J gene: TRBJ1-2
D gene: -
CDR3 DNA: TGTGCCAGCAGCTTTGACAGCAACTATGGCTACACCTTC
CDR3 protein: CASSFDSNYGYTF

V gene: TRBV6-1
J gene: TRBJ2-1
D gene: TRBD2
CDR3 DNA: TGTGCCAGCAGGGTAGCGGGGACCTACAATGAGCAGTTCTTC
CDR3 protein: CASRVAGTYNEQFF

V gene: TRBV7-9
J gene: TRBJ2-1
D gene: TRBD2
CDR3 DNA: TGTGCCAGCAAAAGGGCGGGGGTGGTTTCTGGCAATGAGCAGTTCTTC
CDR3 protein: CASKRAGVVSGNEQFF

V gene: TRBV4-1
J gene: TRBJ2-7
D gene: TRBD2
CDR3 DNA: TGCGCCAGCAGCCAAACACCCCCGAGCGGGAGTTACTACGAGCAGTACTTC
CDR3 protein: CASSQTPPSGSYYEQYF

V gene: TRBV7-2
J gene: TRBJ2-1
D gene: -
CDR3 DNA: TGTGCCAGCAGCTTACAGGGTGGGAGGAACAATGAGCAGTTCTTC
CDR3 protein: CASSLQGGRNNEQFF

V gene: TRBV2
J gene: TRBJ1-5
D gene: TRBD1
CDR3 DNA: TGTGCCAGCAGCGAGGACAGGGGAGGTCAGCCCCAGCATTTT
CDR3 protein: CASSEDRGGQPQHF

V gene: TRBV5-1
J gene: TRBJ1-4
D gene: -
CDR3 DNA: TGCGCCAGCAGCTTGGCGGGGGGCAAGGGTGAAAAACTGTTTTTT
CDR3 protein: CASSLAGGKGEKLFF

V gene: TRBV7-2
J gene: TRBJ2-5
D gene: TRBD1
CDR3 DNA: TGTGCCAGCAGCCGGGACAGGGGGCAAGAGACCCAGTACTTC
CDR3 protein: CASSRDRGQETQYF

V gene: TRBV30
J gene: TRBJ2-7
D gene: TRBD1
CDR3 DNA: TGTGCCTGGAGGTTTAAGGGACAGGTCTCCTACGAGCAGTACTTC
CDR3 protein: CAWRFKGQVSYEQYF

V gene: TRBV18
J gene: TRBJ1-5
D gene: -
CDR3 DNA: TGTGCCAGCTCACGACGACAGGCAAATCAGCCCCAGCATTTT
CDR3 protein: CASSRRQANQPQHF

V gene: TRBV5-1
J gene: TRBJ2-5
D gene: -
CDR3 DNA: TGCGCCAGCAGGGGGGGGGCACTCCAAGAGACCCAGTACTTC
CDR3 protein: CASRGGALQETQYF

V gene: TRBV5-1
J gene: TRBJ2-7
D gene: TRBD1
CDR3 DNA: TGCGCCAGCAGCGTACCCGGGACAGGGGGCTACGAGCAGTACTTC
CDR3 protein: CASSVPGTGGYEQYF

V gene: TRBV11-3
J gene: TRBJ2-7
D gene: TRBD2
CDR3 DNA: TGTGCCAGCAGCTTAGAGTCTAGCGGGAGGGAGATTACGCAGTACTTC
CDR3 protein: CASSLESSGREITQYF

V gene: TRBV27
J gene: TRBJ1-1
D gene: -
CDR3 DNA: TGTGCCAGCAGCCCCGCCCCAGGGGAGGGCACTGAAGCTTTCTTT
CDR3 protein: CASSPAPGEGTEAFF

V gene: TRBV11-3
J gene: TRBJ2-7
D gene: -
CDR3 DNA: TGTGCCAGCAGCCCCTTTGACAGGCCCTACGAGCAGTACTTC
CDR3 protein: CASSPFDRPYEQYF

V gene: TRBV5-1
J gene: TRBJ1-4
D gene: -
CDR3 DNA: TGCGCCAGCAGCTTGGGAGCTGACCGAGGGAAACTGTTTTTT
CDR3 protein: CASSLGADRGKLFF

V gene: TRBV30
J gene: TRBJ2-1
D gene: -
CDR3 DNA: TGTGCCTGGAGTGTAAAAGGTAGCAGGGTACTTCAGTTCTTC
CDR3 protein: CAWSVKGSRVLQFF

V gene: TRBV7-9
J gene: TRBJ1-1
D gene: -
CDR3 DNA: TGTGCCAGCAGCTTAGTTTCCGGAAAAACGGGAACTGAAGCTTTCTTT
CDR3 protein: CASSLVSGKTGTEAFF